This is a list of T cell receptor beta chains from one sample in a study of B cell selection in AIRE deficiency. Libraries were prepared by immunoSEQ multiplex PCR; TCRdb keeps only in-frame clonotypes and omits some of them. The table records over 20,000 clones, nearly 95% of them present only once. Sequencing used CD4+CD25+ Tregs sorted from PBMCs. All receptors derive from a human donor in good health. The CDR3 runs from the conserved cysteine through the conserved F or W. A clone size is listed for some rows: how often the clone was seen (once, few, many), or a class if it is expanded.

>13|TRBJ2-7|few|TRBV15
CATSRTALDEQYF
>10|TRBJ1-2|.|TRBV20-1
CSALQVRYTF
>11|TRBJ1-2|.|TRBV6-6
CASNTGVGYTF
>14|TRBJ2-1|.|TRBV9
CASSPTSSYNEQFF
>12|TRBJ2-3|.|TRBV7-2
CASSLVADTQYF
>15|TRBJ1-5|.|TRBV6-5
CASSGAEGLNQPQHF
>16|TRBJ2-2|.|TRBV9
CASRRTGLANTGELFF
>15|.|.|TRBV5-4
CASSSRTSGIYEQYF
>15|TRBJ2-2|.|TRBV2
CASSLGQGGSGELFF
>14|TRBJ1-1|.|TRBV10-3
CAISPAGWNTEAFF
>14|TRBJ2-3|.|TRBV2
CASRVAGGSDTQYF
>16|TRBJ2-7|.|TRBV28
CASSLGVGLEKIEQYF
>15|TRBJ2-7|once|TRBV6-1
CASSVLDRHTYEQYF
>15|TRBJ1-1|.|TRBV5-1
CASSQGHALNTEAFF
>16|TRBJ2-3|.|TRBV5-3
CARSPPQGSSTDTQYF
>13|TRBJ2-2|once|TRBV11-3
CASSLSLVGELFF
>15|TRBJ2-3|.|TRBV9
CASSGLQGWKDTQYF
>13|TRBJ1-2|.|TRBV19
CASSMGQGLGYTF
>18|TRBJ2-3|.|TRBV10-1
CASSDRALQTSFTDTQYF
>15|TRBJ2-5|.|TRBV18
CASSPKGRVQETQYF
>14|TRBJ1-6|.|TRBV27
CASSLGMYNSPLHF
>14|TRBJ2-1|once|TRBV5-1
CASSQLGSDLEQFF
>20|TRBJ2-4|.|TRBV6-1
CASSEALHSGSLLAKNIQYF
>15|TRBJ2-7|.|TRBV5-6
CASSWTGGDSHEQYF
>16|TRBJ2-7|.|TRBV28
CASRVYTHTPSYEQYF